This TCR beta chain was sequenced during a study of CD8+ T cells in alopecia areata. Sorted out of PBMCs were CD4+ T cells and CD8+ T cells. The V gene lost 5 bases and the J gene lost 6 bases, with 14 bases spanning the gap. Looked up from germline, CDR1 is MNHEY and CDR2 is SMNVEV (reference sequence). The CDR3 runs 13 residues. RNA, once extracted, was reverse transcribed into cDNA for use as the sequencing template. Produced via immunoSEQ multiplex PCR; TCRdb's table is partial and in-frame only. The table lists 110,000 to 150,000 clones, less than 65% of them singletons, with 30% to 45% in the top ten. Points from the study as a whole: Compared with mice, patients displayed less clear TCR sharing, possibly for HLA-related reasons. Alopecia totalis/universalis scalp especially showed more expanded CD8+ clones than normal scalp.

Note on this clone: As yet, its antigen is unknown.

V gene TRBV27 combines with J gene TRBJ2-7; D gene uncertain. The source is a human donor in good health. The source material was CD8+ T cells sorted from blood. The CDR3 nucleotides read TGTGCCAGCAGTCCGCCGGCCAGGCGCGAGCAGTACTTC. As protein: CASSPPARREQYF.